A single sample gave rise to the 32 T cell receptor beta chains below, sequenced in a study of naive and memory T cell subsets. Four PCR rounds used nested alpha and beta constant region primers plus the SP2 primer. TCRdb called the 5' RACE reads again in MiXCR, with one record for every CDR3 protein. The table records some 60,000 distinct CDR3 sequences, approximately 8% of them present only once. A UMI-containing oligonucleotide was joined by 3' ligation to the TCR cDNA template. The receptors shown here come from a female donor in good health.

The table lists this clonotype with many counts. V is TRBV18 and J is TRBJ2-1, with 7 bases lining up with TRBD2. Per the germline V gene, CDR1 is KGHSH and CDR2 is LQKENI. The CDR3 has 17 residues. The trim removed 0 bases at V and 3 bases at J, leaving 8 bases unmatched. The CDR3 nucleotides read TGTGCCAGCTCACCACCCGAGGCTAGCGGACGCTACAATGAGCAGTTCTTC. Protein sequence: CASSPPEASGRYNEQFF.

The chain carries TRBV6-1 and TRBJ2-1, with 8 bases identical to TRBD2. The CDR3 runs 13 residues. Germline values: CDR1 MNHNS, CDR2 SASEGT. V shed 6 bases and J 6 bases; nucleotides not matched to a gene: 4. Here the CDR3 DNA reads TGTGCCAGCAGGACTAGCGTTATCAATGAGCAGTTCTTC. Translation: CASRTSVINEQFF.

In this sample, this clonotype turned up many times. The rearrangement links TRBV5-6 to TRBJ1-1; the D gene is possibly TRBD1 (5 bases). The CDR3 sequence is 16 residues long. With 1 base removed from V and 0 bases from J, the gap between germline ends came to 13 bases. CDR1 is SGHDT, CDR2 YYEEEE, per germline. The chain's CDR3 is CASSLQGRPMNTEAFF. The DNA for the CDR3 is TGTGCCAGCAGCTTGCAGGGACGACCAATGAACACTGAAGCTTTCTTT.

V gene TRBV5-1 combines with J gene TRBJ1-1; tentatively, D is TRBD1 (5 bases). There are 14 residues in the CDR3. Germline-derived CDR1 and CDR2 are SGHRS and YFSETQ. V was shortened by 2 bases and J by 2 bases, with 10 bases between the two germline ends. CDR3 DNA sequence: TGCGCCAGCAGCTTTTTGACAGATAACACTGAAGCTTTCTTT. It translates to CASSFLTDNTEAFF.

This clonotype occurred a few times. The J gene is TRBJ2-1, the V gene TRBV19, with 9 nucleotides matching TRBD1. The CDR3 is 16 residues long. From germline, CDR1 is LNHDA and CDR2 SQIVND (reference sequence). J was trimmed by 6 bases and V by 4 bases; bases with no gene match: 10. This chain's CDR3 is CASSTGGTGSRNEQFF. CDR3 nucleotide sequence: TGTGCCAGTAGTACCGGCGGGACAGGGTCTCGCAATGAGCAGTTCTTC.

Many counts were recorded for this clonotype. The J gene is TRBJ2-7, the V gene TRBV18, with D possibly TRBD1 on 5 matching bases. V was cut by 3 bases and J by 4 bases, with 13 bases left in between. CDR3 size: 14 residues. Per germline, CDR1 KGHSH and CDR2 LQKENI. This CDR3 reads CASSPQGNGYEQYF. The CDR3 DNA sequence: TGTGCCAGCTCACCCCAGGGAAACGGGTACGAGCAGTACTTC.

V usage is TRBV3-1 and J usage is TRBJ1-6, with TRBD1 identical over 9 bases. This CDR3 comprises 16 residues. The germline V gene encodes CDR1 LGHDT and CDR2 YNNKEL (reference sequence). V gave up 8 bases and J gave up 5 bases; unmatched junction bases: 10. CDR3 loop: CASGLTGGGNNSPLHF. DNA of the CDR3: TGTGCCAGCGGTTTAACAGGGGGCGGGAATAATTCACCCCTCCACTTT.

This clonotype was counted at least ten times. The chain links TRBV12-3 or TRBV12-4 to TRBJ1-1; no reliable D call. The CDR3 runs to 14 residues. V lost 4 bases and J lost 4, with 13 bases in between. CDR3 protein: CASSSTRRATEAFF. The CDR3 coding sequence is TGTGCCAGCAGTTCGACACGGAGGGCCACTGAAGCTTTCTTT.

The table lists this clonotype with many counts. This chain connects TRBV20-1 to TRBJ2-3, with 9 nucleotides matching TRBD2. V gave up 3 bases and J gave up 0 bases; unmatched junction bases: 4. The germline V gene encodes CDR1 DFQATT and CDR2 SNEGSKA (reference sequence). This CDR3 is 15 amino acids long. The CDR3 region has the DNA TGCAGTGCTAGGCCGACTAGCGGCAGCACAGATACGCAGTATTTT. Amino acids: CSARPTSGSTDTQYF.

This rearrangement joins TRBV12-3 or TRBV12-4 to TRBJ2-3; 8 bases align to TRBD2. Unmatched junction bases numbered 8, after V lost 4 bases and J lost 2 bases. The CDR3 covers 16 residues. CDR3 nucleotides: TGTGCCAGCAGTTCCCAGCCGGGACTAGTCACAGATACGCAGTATTTT. Amino acids: CASSSQPGLVTDTQYF.

CDR3 DNA sequence: TGTGCCAGCTCACCACAGGGGGATTCCTACGAGCAGTACTTC. Amino acid sequence: CASSPQGDSYEQYF. The chain links TRBV18 to TRBJ2-7, with TRBD1 as a possible D gene (6 bases). The CDR3 is made up of 14 amino acids. Germline assignment: CDR1 KGHSH and CDR2 LQKENI. V was trimmed by 1 base and J by 1 base, leaving 8 bases between them.

In this sample, this clonotype turned up many times. The chain employs TRBV28 and TRBJ2-3; TRBD2 agrees at 7 bases. The CDR3 has 14 amino acids. J lost 3 bases, V lost 5 bases, and 5 bases had no gene match. The germline gives CDR1 MDHEN, CDR2 SYDVKM. The CDR3 nucleotides read TGTGCCAGCAGTATACTAGCGAGGACAGATACGCAGTATTTT. It codes for CASSILARTDTQYF.

This clonotype was picked up a small number of times. The genes are TRBV5-6 and TRBJ2-1; D is unclear. Germline values: CDR1 SGHDT, CDR2 YYEEEE. V lost 1 base and J 8 bases, leaving 4 bases between the germline ends. The CDR3 has 11 amino acids. CDR3: CASSLLYEQFF. The CDR3 coding sequence is TGTGCCAGCAGCTTGCTCTATGAGCAGTTCTTC.

Points on this clonotype: One junction end does not reproduce the germline sequence, and a read error may be involved. This chain connects TRBV7-7 to TRBJ2-2, with D unresolved. CDR3 length: 14 amino acids. Germline V gene data show CDR1 as SSHAT and CDR2 as FNYEAQ (reference sequence). CDR3 loop: CASSPSPVTGELFF. In DNA, the CDR3 is TGTGCTAGCAGCCCCTCCCCGGTTACCGGGGAGCTGTTTTTT.

The sample holds a few counts of this clonotype. The chain uses TRBV20-1 and TRBJ2-3; 15 nucleotides match TRBD2. The V segment lost 6 bases and the J segment 2 bases; nucleotides outside the gene matches: 6. Germline CDR1 and CDR2: DFQATT and SNEGSKA (reference sequence). This CDR3 contains 16 residues. CDR3 sequence reads: CSASGLAGGPTDTQYF. DNA of the CDR3: TGCAGTGCCTCGGGACTAGCGGGGGGCCCCACAGATACGCAGTATTTT.

This clonotype was found many times. The V call is TRBV20-1, the J call TRBJ1-1, with a tentative D call TRBD1 (6 bases). Germline CDR1 DFQATT, CDR2 SNEGSKA (reference sequence). The V end was cut by 4 bases, the J end by 5 bases, with 17 bases between. The CDR3 totals 14 residues. The CDR3 region has the DNA TGCAGTGCTAAAAGTCCACAGGGTCGTACTGAAGCTTTCTTT. This translates into CSAKSPQGRTEAFF.

This clonotype showed up just a few times. This rearrangement joins TRBV9 to TRBJ2-1; D ambiguous. The germline V gene has CDR1 SGDLS and CDR2 YYNGEE. The CDR3 sequence is 15 residues long. The germline V and J ends were trimmed by 0 bases and 5 bases, with 12 bases remaining between them. The CDR3 DNA follows: TGTGCCAGCAGCGTAGAGGCTAAGGGCAACAATGAGCAGTTCTTC. This sequence encodes CASSVEAKGNNEQFF. Looking up the rest from reference TRBV9 and TRBJ2-1 gives the full variable domain: DSGVTQTPKHLITATGQRVTLRCSPRSGDLSVYWYQQSLDQGLQFLIQYYNGEERAKGNILERFSAQQFPDLHSELNLSSLELGDSALYFCASSVEAKGNNEQFFGPGTRLTVL.

This clonotype was observed a handful of times. The genes are TRBV28 and TRBJ2-3; 9 nucleotides align to TRBD2. This CDR3 is built from 15 residues. Germline CDR1 and CDR2: MDHEN and SYDVKM. V lost 4 bases and J lost 1; bases outside the gene matches: 3. In DNA form, the CDR3 reads TGTGCCAGCAGTTGGGGACTAGCTCGCACAGATACGCAGTATTTT. Translation gives CASSWGLARTDTQYF.

The chain uses TRBV6-1 and TRBJ2-7; TRBD1 matches at 11 bases. CDR3 length: 15 amino acids. The V gene's germline CDR1 is MNHNS and CDR2 SASEGT. J gave up 3 bases and V 2 bases, and 3 bases lay outside the gene matches. The CDR3 loop is CASSEPGQGVYEQYF. The DNA of the CDR3 is TGTGCCAGCAGTGAACCGGGACAGGGGGTCTACGAGCAGTACTTC.

This clonotype was counted ten times or more. V is TRBV14 and J is TRBJ2-7; a possible D gene is TRBD2 (5 bases). The CDR3 extends over 12 amino acids. The germline V gene has CDR1 SGHDN and CDR2 FVKESK. V shed 3 bases and J shed 3 bases, with 6 bases lying between them. In DNA form, the CDR3 reads TGTGCCAGCAGCCACGGAGGCTACGAGCAGTACTTC. Protein sequence: CASSHGGYEQYF. Full variable domain (outside the CDR3, taken from reference TRBV14 and TRBJ2-7): EAGVTQFPSHSVIEKGQTVTLRCDPISGHDNLYWYRRVMGKEIKFLLHFVKESKQDESGMPNNRFLAERTGGTYSTLKVQPAELEDSGVYFCASSHGGYEQYFGPGTRLTVT.

This clonotype was observed at least ten times. The chain joins TRBV5-1 to TRBJ2-1; D is unresolved. In germline, CDR1 is SGHRS, CDR2 YFSETQ. Trimming left V 4 bases short and J 5 bases short, with 10 bases between. CDR3 size: 13 residues. This CDR3 reads CASSPTGNNEQFF. CDR3 in DNA: TGCGCCAGCAGCCCGACTGGGAACAATGAGCAGTTCTTC.

The table lists this clonotype with many counts. This chain uses TRBV6-2 or TRBV6-3 with TRBJ2-7; D gene ambiguous. V was shortened by 6 bases and J by 7 bases, with 10 bases between the two germline ends. Germline V CDR1 and CDR2: MNHEY, SVGEGT. The CDR3 spans 11 residues. The CDR3 loop reads CASRVSWEQYF. DNA of the CDR3: TGTGCCAGCAGGGTTTCGTGGGAGCAGTACTTC.

The chain carries TRBV18 and TRBJ2-6, with D hard to call. CDR1 and CDR2 (germline): KGHSH, LQKENI. This CDR3 is 18 amino acids long. The germline V and J ends were trimmed by 3 bases and 0 bases, with 15 bases remaining between them. The CDR3 spells CASSPANQGYSGANVLTF. CDR3 DNA: TGTGCCAGCTCACCGGCGAACCAAGGGTACTCTGGGGCCAACGTCCTGACTTTC.

This clonotype has at least ten counts. The rearrangement uses TRBV7-9 and TRBJ1-1; maybe TRBD1 (5 bases). The length of the CDR3 is 14 residues. CDR1 and CDR2 (germline): SEHNR, FQNEAQ (reference sequence). V gave up 2 bases and J gave up 3 bases, with 10 bases separating them. The CDR3 nucleotides read TGTGCCAGCAGCTTATCCCCGGGGGACACTGAAGCTTTCTTT. Translating it yields CASSLSPGDTEAFF.

This clonotype was counted many times. The rearrangement uses TRBV12-3 or TRBV12-4 and TRBJ2-6, with D unresolved. This CDR3 region has 15 residues. V was trimmed by 6 bases and J by 4 bases, leaving 13 bases between them. In DNA, the CDR3 is TGTGCCAGCAGGTCTTCCACCACCGGGGCCAACGTCCTGACTTTC. Translation: CASRSSTTGANVLTF.

Ten or more counts support this clonotype. The CDR3 region has the DNA TGCAGTGCTAGAGTGGATACGTCGAACACTGAAGCTTTCTTT. Residues: CSARVDTSNTEAFF. This chain joins TRBV20-1 and TRBJ1-1; no definite D call. CDR1 is DFQATT and CDR2 is SNEGSKA in the germline V gene (reference sequence). The CDR3 consists of 14 residues. The V end lost 1 base, the J end lost 1 base, and 10 bases lay between the germline ends.

The chain carries TRBV10-3 and TRBJ1-4, with D perhaps matching TRBD1 (5 bases). The CDR3 covers 14 residues. Trimming pared 3 bases from V and 7 bases from J, leaving 12 bases between. Germline V CDR1 and CDR2: ENHRY, SYGVKD. CDR3 sequence (DNA): TGTGCCATCAGTGAATCTGGTGGGGGTGAAAAACTGTTTTTT. Its protein product is CAISESGGGEKLFF.

The table lists this clonotype with a few counts. The chain is built from TRBV27 and TRBJ1-5; D is possibly TRBD1 (6 bases). Germline V gives CDR1 MNHEY, CDR2 SMNVEV (reference sequence). With 4 bases removed from V and 0 bases from J, the gap between germline ends came to 10 bases. The CDR3 covers 15 residues. The CDR3 loop is CASSWRGDSNQPQHF. Here the CDR3 DNA reads TGTGCCAGCAGTTGGAGGGGGGATAGCAATCAGCCCCAGCATTTT.

The rearrangement links TRBV12-3 or TRBV12-4 to TRBJ1-4; TRBD1 might be the D (5 bases). The CDR3 sequence is 16 residues long. The V end lost 0 bases, the J end lost 2 bases, and 10 bases lay between the germline ends. CDR3 sequence: CASSLAPGLTNEKLFF. The CDR3 DNA is TGTGCCAGCAGTTTAGCCCCGGGACTGACTAATGAAAAACTGTTTTTT.

Regarding this clonotype: One end of the junction is discordant with germline, which a read error may explain. The genes are TRBV27 and TRBJ2-1; D unresolved. Germline V gene data show CDR1 as MNHEY and CDR2 as SMNVEV (reference sequence). The CDR3 contains 15 residues. CDR3 bases: TGTGCCAGCAGGTTATCGCCAAGCTCCTACAATGAGCAGTTCTTC. Translating it yields CASRLSPSSYNEQFF.

This clonotype came up many times. The genes are TRBV5-1 and TRBJ1-4; no definite D call. Germline V lookup: CDR1 SGHRS, CDR2 YFSETQ. Trimming removed 2 bases at V and 5 bases at J, with 13 bases between. The CDR3 is made up of 15 amino acids. CDR3 bases: TGCGCCAGCAGCTTCCGCCCCGGCAGCAATGAAAAACTGTTTTTT. Residues: CASSFRPGSNEKLFF. The whole variable domain, filled in from reference TRBV5-1 and TRBJ1-4, reads KAGVTQTPRYLIKTRGQQVTLSCSPISGHRSVSWYQQTPGQGLQFLFEYFSETQRNKGNFPGRFSGRQFSNSRSEMNVSTLELGDSALYLCASSFRPGSNEKLFFGSGTQLSVL.

This clonotype occurred a few times. The gene calls are TRBV9 and TRBJ2-2; 7 bases are a match to TRBD1. Losses at the gene ends were 4 bases for V and 6 bases for J; bases not matched to a gene: 6. This CDR3 region has 14 residues. Germline V lookup: CDR1 SGDLS, CDR2 YYNGEE. The CDR3 nucleotides read TGTGCCAGCAGCAACAACAGGGGTGCCGGGGAGCTGTTTTTT. This codes for CASSNNRGAGELFF. The full variable domain, in which reference TRBV9 and TRBJ2-2 provide the parts outside the CDR3, is DSGVTQTPKHLITATGQRVTLRCSPRSGDLSVYWYQQSLDQGLQFLIQYYNGEERAKGNILERFSAQQFPDLHSELNLSSLELGDSALYFCASSNNRGAGELFFGEGSRLTVL.